One and the same sample provided the 10 T cell receptor beta chains below, sequenced in a study of patients and donors after allogeneic stem cell transplantation. TCRdb itself ran the RT-PCR reads through MiXCR, one entry per CDR3 protein. The sample carries over 150,000 distinct CDR3 sequences, roughly 31% recorded once. What was sequenced was blood, either unsorted or a sorted T cell fraction (not recorded which). These TCRs come from a human donor who was either an allogeneic HSCT recipient or a stem cell or donor lymphocyte infusion donor (not recorded which). It is not recorded whose cells these are; they may come from a transplant donor.

CDR3 DNA: TGTGCCAGCAGTTTCCGGTTCCAAGAGACCCAGTACTTC. Its translation is CASSFRFQETQYF. This chain connects TRBV12-3 or TRBV12-4 to TRBJ2-5; D call uncertain. V shed 3 bases and J shed 1 base, with 6 bases lying between them. The CDR3 has 13 residues.

Only a few counts were recorded for this clonotype. The chain is built from TRBV5-1 and TRBJ2-2; D is tentatively TRBD1 or TRBD2 (5 bases each). Per the germline V gene, CDR1 is SGHRS and CDR2 is YFSETQ. The CDR3 is made up of 17 amino acids. V dropped 0 bases and J dropped 4 bases, with 16 bases sitting between them. The chain's CDR3 is CASSLGQFSGFTGELFF. CDR3 coding DNA: TGCGCCAGCAGCTTGGGACAGTTCTCGGGGTTCACCGGGGAGCTGTTTTTT.

DNA for the CDR3: TGTGCCACCAGCAGACACCGGGACAGGGGGACTCGTGGCTACACCTTC. This sequence encodes CATSRHRDRGTRGYTF. The rearrangement joins TRBV15 to TRBJ1-2, with 11 nucleotides matching TRBD1. Germline loops: CDR1 LNHNV, CDR2 YYDKDF (reference sequence). The junction had 9 bases not matched to a gene; V was cut back by 2 bases and J by 7 bases. The CDR3 loop spans 16 amino acids.

This clonotype was seen many times. The chain has TRBV20-1 and TRBJ1-5, with D maybe TRBD1 (6 bases). This CDR3 is 14 amino acids long. Germline V gives CDR1 DFQATT, CDR2 SNEGSKA (reference sequence). Trimming pared 3 bases from V and 4 bases from J, leaving 13 bases between. CDR3 DNA: TGCAGTGCTAGCACCGGGACATTGAATCAGCCCCAGCATTTT. This codes for CSASTGTLNQPQHF.

This chain uses TRBV12-3 or TRBV12-4 with TRBJ1-5; weak D call: TRBD1 (5 bases). This CDR3 contains 18 residues. V lost 1 base and J 1 base, leaving 17 bases between the germline ends. The CDR3 sequence is CASSLVQGRTDSNQPQHF. CDR3 nucleotide sequence: TGTGCCAGCAGTTTAGTCCAGGGTCGAACTGACAGCAATCAGCCCCAGCATTTT.

The V call is TRBV6-1, the J call TRBJ1-2; D gene ambiguous. This CDR3 has 13 residues. Germline V gene lookup returns CDR1 MNHNS and CDR2 SASEGT. V was clipped by 6 bases and J by 5 bases, with 13 bases between them. The CDR3 bases are TGTGCCAGCAGGGCCGGGCCTCGATATGGCTACACCTTC. This encodes CASRAGPRYGYTF.

This clonotype was counted between two and nine times. The rearrangement uses TRBV28 and TRBJ1-2; 7 positions match TRBD1. Germline V CDR1 and CDR2: MDHEN, SYDVKM. The CDR3 contains 15 residues. V shed 7 bases, J shed 2 bases, and the junction held 10 bases outside the gene matches. The CDR3 loop is CASITPDRRNYGYTF. CDR3 in DNA: TGTGCCAGCATAACCCCGGACAGGAGAAACTATGGCTACACCTTC.

The CDR3 coding sequence is TGCGCCAGCAGCCCTTTAGCGGGAAGTAATAATGAGCAGTTCTTC. This encodes CASSPLAGSNNEQFF. This chain joins TRBV5-1 and TRBJ2-1; TRBD2 aligns across 8 bases. This CDR3 region has 15 residues. The germline gives CDR1 SGHRS, CDR2 YFSETQ. After removal of 4 bases from V and 7 bases from J, the junction contained 10 bases not matched to a gene.

This clonotype was counted ten times or more. This chain uses TRBV29-1 with TRBJ1-1; unclear D gene. The germline V gene has CDR1 SQVTM and CDR2 ANQGSEA. The CDR3 loop spans 12 amino acids. V lost 5 bases, J lost 1 base, and 8 bases lay in between. The CDR3 region has the DNA TGCAGCGTTACGGCCTGGAACACTGAAGCTTTCTTT. It specifies CSVTAWNTEAFF.

This clonotype was picked up a small number of times. V is TRBV5-1 and J is TRBJ2-2; D is undetermined. Trimming removed 7 bases from V and 0 bases from J, with 16 bases in between. Germline V gene data show CDR1 as SGHRS and CDR2 as YFSETQ. CDR3 size: 16 residues. CDR3 sequence reads: CASVSGVTANTGELFF. DNA of the CDR3: TGCGCCAGCGTTTCTGGGGTAACCGCGAACACCGGGGAGCTGTTTTTT.